The entry that follows covers one T cell receptor (beta chain) sequence. This table comes from immunoSEQ multiplex PCR, and its TCRdb copy is limited to in-frame clones, with some not included. The table lists approximately 14,000 clones, roughly 83% of them singletons. This record comes from a study of blood T cell repertoires in COVID-19. Whole-study context: PBMCs, B-cell-depleted T cells, or T cells provided the cDNA or gDNA that made up the material.

Germline V gene data show CDR1 as LNHDA and CDR2 as SQIVND (reference sequence). The V end lost 2 bases, the J end lost 4 bases, and 6 bases lay between the germline ends. This CDR3 contains 13 residues. V is TRBV19 and J is TRBJ1-5; D unclear. The sample consisted of peripheral blood. The sequence derives from a middle-aged man with active or convalescent COVID-19. This CDR3 is CASSIHGNQPQHF. The CDR3 region has the DNA TGTGCCAGTAGTATACACGGGAATCAGCCCCAGCATTTT.